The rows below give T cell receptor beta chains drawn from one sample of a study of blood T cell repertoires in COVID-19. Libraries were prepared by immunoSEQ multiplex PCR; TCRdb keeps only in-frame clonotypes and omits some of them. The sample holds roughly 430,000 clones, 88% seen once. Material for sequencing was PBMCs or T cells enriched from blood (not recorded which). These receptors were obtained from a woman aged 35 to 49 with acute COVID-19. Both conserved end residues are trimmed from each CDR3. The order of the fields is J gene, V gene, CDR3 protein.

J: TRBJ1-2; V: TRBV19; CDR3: ASSINQGGESRYT
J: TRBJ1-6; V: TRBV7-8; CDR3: ASSLGGDNSPLH
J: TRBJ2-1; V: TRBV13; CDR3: ASSVHSNEQF
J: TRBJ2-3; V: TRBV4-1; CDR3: ASTLMGRGTDTQY
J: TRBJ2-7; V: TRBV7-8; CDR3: ASSLELATIPLEQY
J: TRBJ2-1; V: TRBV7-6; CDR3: ASSLASPPSNEQF
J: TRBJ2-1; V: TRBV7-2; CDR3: ASSLGLAGADEQF
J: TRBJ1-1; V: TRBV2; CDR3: ASRLDRLNTEAF
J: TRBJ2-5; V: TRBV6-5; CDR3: ASRDGEETQY
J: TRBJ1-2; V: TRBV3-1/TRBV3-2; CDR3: ASSPPGGSANYGYT
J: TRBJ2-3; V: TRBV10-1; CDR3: ASSDRGAGVEDTQY
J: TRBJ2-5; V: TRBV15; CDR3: ATSRDYKTQY
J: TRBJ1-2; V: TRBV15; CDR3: ATSRDNFRGVDYGYT
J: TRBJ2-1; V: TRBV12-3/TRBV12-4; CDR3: ASRPASQNEQF
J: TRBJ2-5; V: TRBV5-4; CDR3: ASRSLAGEETQY
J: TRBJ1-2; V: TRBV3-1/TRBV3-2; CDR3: ASSQEGFGAWYGYT
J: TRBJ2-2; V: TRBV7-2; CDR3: ASSQFQGATGELF
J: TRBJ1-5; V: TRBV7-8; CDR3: ASSLSRGQPQH
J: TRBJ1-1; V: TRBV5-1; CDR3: ASSLQGDMNTEAF
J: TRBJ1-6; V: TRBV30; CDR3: AFNRGQLTPLH
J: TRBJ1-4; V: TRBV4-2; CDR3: ASSRRGGREKLF
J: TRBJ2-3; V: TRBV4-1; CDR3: ASSQLPDGGATDTQY
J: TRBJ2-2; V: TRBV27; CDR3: ASTPMGGRTGELF
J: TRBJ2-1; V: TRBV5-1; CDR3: ASSLGDRVGGHEQF
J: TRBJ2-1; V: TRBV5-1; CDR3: ASSYGDNEQF
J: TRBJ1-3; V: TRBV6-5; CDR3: ASVRDRGGNTIY
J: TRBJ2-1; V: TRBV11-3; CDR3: ASSLESADREQF
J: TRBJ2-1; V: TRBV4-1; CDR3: ASSQAGNEQF
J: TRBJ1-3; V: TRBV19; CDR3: ASISLGRGGRNTIY
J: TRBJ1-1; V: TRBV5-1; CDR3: ASSSATGGRGTEAF
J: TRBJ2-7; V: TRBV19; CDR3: ASSMWDTDEQY
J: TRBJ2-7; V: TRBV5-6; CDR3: ASSPIGQNLAYEQY
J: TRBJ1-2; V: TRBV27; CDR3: ASRDREKYGYT
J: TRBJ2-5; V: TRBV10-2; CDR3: ASKEAGGGETQY
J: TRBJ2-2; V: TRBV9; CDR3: ASTKSWHTGELF
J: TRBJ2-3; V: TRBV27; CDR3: ASSLSTADSTDTQY
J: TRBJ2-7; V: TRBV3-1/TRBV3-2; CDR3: ASSPLAGGPWEQY
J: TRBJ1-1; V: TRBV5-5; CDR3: ASSLNVRAQTNAF
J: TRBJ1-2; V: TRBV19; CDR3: ASSPSRDRDYGYT
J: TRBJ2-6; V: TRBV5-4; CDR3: ASSLAQGLRGGANVLT
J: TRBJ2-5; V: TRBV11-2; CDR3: ASSPQRGLQETQY
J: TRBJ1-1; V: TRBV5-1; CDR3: ASSLPGTGPNTEAF
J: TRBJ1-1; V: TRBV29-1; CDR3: SVGREGTEAF
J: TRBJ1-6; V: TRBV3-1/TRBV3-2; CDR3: ASSQDRGHSPLH
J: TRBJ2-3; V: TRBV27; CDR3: ASRRGGESDTQY
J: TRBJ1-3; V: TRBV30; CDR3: AWRVTGSSGNTIY
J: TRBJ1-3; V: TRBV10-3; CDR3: AISGYETGNTIY